This T cell receptor beta chain came from a study of ipilimumab plus nivolumab after autologous stem cell transplantation. About the study: Typical patient got a few ipilimumab doses and about eight nivolumab doses (median).

In regard to this clone: Its specificity is not known.

Ipilimumab, 1 mg/kg, started 14 to 28 days after autologous transplant. V lost 2 bases, J lost 0 bases, and 11 bases lay in between. This CDR3 has 15 residues. Per germline, CDR1 SGHRS and CDR2 YFSETQ. Points from the study as a whole: The authors say TCR, Treg and microbiome findings warrant further study.

TCRdb keeps only in-frame clones here, not all; method: immunoSEQ multiplex PCR. Of about 83,000 clones in the sample, around 80% were seen once. The sequencing used PBMCs, collected in a trial of ipilimumab plus nivolumab as post-transplant consolidation. V and J are TRBV5-1 and TRBJ1-2; D uncertain. This clonotype was sampled from a male donor with diffuse large B-cell lymphoma. The CDR3 loop reads CASSFGSKSNYGYTF. In nucleotides, the CDR3 is TGCGCCAGCAGCTTCGGCAGCAAATCTAACTATGGCTACACCTTC.